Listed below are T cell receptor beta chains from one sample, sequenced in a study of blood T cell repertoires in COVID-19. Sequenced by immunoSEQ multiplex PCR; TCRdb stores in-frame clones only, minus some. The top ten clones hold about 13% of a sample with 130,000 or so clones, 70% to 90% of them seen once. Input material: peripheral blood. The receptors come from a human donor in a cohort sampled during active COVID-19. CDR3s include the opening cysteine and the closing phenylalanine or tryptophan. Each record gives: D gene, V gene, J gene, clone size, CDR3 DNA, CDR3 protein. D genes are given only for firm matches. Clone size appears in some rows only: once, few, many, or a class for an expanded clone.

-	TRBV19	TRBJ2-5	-	TGTGCCAGTAGTATGTCGGGTTTCGAGACCCAGTACTTC	CASSMSGFETQYF
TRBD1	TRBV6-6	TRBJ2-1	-	TGTGCCAGCAGCGGAAGGACAGGGAGTATGAATGAGCAGTTCTTC	CASSGRTGSMNEQFF
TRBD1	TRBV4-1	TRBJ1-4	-	TGCGCCAGCAGCCGGGACAGGGGGGATGAAAAACTGTTTTTT	CASSRDRGDEKLFF
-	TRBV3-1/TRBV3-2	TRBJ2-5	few	TGTGCCAGCAGCCGGGACTTGGCTCAAGAGACCCAGTACTTC	CASSRDLAQETQYF
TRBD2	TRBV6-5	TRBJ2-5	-	TGTGCCAGCAGTCACTTAGCGGGGGGGCAAGAGACCCAGTACTTC	CASSHLAGGQETQYF
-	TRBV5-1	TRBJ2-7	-	TGCGCCAGCAGCTTCGGACAGCTGACTACCTACGAGCAGTACTTC	CASSFGQLTTYEQYF
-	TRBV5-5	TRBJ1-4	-	TGTGCCAGCAGCCTCCAGGGCGCCAATACTAATGAAAAACTGTTTTTT	CASSLQGANTNEKLFF
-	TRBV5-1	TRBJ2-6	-	TGCGCCAGCAGCGGAGTCGGTGTGGGGGCCAACGTCCTGACTTTC	CASSGVGVGANVLTF
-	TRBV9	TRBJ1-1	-	TGTGCCAGCAGCGGCCAAGGATCGGACAGCCAGAACACTGAAGCTTTCTTT	CASSGQGSDSQNTEAFF
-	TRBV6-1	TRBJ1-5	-	TGTGCCAGCAGTGAAATAACAGTATCCAATCAGCCCCAGCATTTT	CASSEITVSNQPQHF
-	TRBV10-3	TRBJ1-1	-	TGTGCCATCACAAAAGACAGGAAGAACACTGAAGCTTTCTTT	CAITKDRKNTEAFF
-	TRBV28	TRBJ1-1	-	TGTGCCAGCAGTTTAAACACAGGAATGACGACGAACACTGAAGCTTTCTTT	CASSLNTGMTTNTEAFF
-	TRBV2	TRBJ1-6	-	TGTGCCAGCAGTGAAGAAGGGGGAGTAGGATCACCCCTCCACTTT	CASSEEGGVGSPLHF
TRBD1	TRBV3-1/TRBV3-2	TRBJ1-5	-	TGTGCCAGCAGCCAAGATCCGGGACAGCATAATCAGCCCCAGCATTTT	CASSQDPGQHNQPQHF
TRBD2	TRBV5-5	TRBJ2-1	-	TGTGCCAGCAGCCGCGGGCTAGCGGGGGCCAATGAGCAGTTCTTC	CASSRGLAGANEQFF
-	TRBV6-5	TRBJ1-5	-	TGTGCCAGTGGGGTAAACGGGGGGCAGCCCCAGCATTTT	CASGVNGGQPQHF
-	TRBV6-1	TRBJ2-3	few	TGTGCCAGCAGTGAAAGGGGGGACAGTCTTACAGATACGCAGTATTTT	CASSERGDSLTDTQYF
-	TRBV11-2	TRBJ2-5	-	TGTGCCAGCAGCTTAGGGTCTAGTTTAATCGGGGAGACCCAGTACTTC	CASSLGSSLIGETQYF
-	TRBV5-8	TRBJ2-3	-	TGTGCCAGCAGCTTGGAAGGGGCGACCGAGTATTTT	CASSLEGATEYF
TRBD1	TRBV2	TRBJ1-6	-	TGTGCCATCGGACAGGGAAGCTCCTATAATTCACCCCTCCACTTT	CAIGQGSSYNSPLHF
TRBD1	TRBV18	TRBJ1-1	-	TGTGCCAGCTCAGTAGGGACAGTGAACACTGAAGCTTTCTTT	CASSVGTVNTEAFF
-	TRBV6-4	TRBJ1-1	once	TGTCCGCTGGGGGGGACGAACACTGAAGCTTTCTTT	CPLGGTNTEAFF
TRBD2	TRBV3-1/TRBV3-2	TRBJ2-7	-	TGTGCCAGCAGCCATACTAGCGGGGGATTCTACGAGCAGTACTTC	CASSHTSGGFYEQYF
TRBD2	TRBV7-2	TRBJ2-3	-	TGTGCCAGCAGCTTAACTAGCGGGGTTGCAGATACGCAGTATTTT	CASSLTSGVADTQYF
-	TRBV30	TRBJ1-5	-	TGTGCCTGGAGTGTACTCGCTCGTGGAGGACTTCCTCGGAATCAGCCCCAGCATTTT	CAWSVLARGGLPRNQPQHF
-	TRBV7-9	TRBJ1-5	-	TGTGCCAGCAGCTTAGGGGGGGGGCAGCCCCAGCATTTT	CASSLGGGQPQHF
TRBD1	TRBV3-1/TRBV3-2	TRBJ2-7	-	TGTGCCAGCAGCCAAGCGGGACAGTTGTACGAGCAGTACTTC	CASSQAGQLYEQYF
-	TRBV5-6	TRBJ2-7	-	TGTGCCAGCCTACGCCACAGGGCTGTCCCCGAGCAGTACTTC	CASLRHRAVPEQYF
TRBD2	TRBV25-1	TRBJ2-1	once	TGTGCCAGCACGTCCGACTCCGTTAGCGGGAACTACAATGAGCAGTTCTTC	CASTSDSVSGNYNEQFF
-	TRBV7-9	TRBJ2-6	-	TGTGCCAGCCATCCTTCGGGGGGCGTGCTCTCTGGGGCCAACGTCCTGACTTTC	CASHPSGGVLSGANVLTF
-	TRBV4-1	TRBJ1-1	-	TGCGCCAGCAGCCAAGATAGGACCCGGGGCACTGAAGCTTTCTTT	CASSQDRTRGTEAFF
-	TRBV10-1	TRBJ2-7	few	TGCGCCAGCTCCCGAGACCCCGGGTTCGAGCAGTACTTC	CASSRDPGFEQYF
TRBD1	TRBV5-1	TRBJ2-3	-	TGCGCCAGCAGGGGGACAGAGGGGTCCCTTCATAGCACAGATACGCAGTATTTT	CASRGTEGSLHSTDTQYF
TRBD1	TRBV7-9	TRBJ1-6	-	TGTGCCAGCAGCCCCCTGGCCAGGGGGCTTTCACCCCTCCACTTT	CASSPLARGLSPLHF
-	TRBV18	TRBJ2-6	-	TGTGCCAGCTCAGCACCGGGGCGCCCTGGGGCCAACGTCCTGACTTTC	CASSAPGRPGANVLTF
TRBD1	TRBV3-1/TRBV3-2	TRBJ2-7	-	TGTGCCAGCAGCCAAAAGCCAACAGGGGGTCCGTACGAGCAGTACTTC	CASSQKPTGGPYEQYF
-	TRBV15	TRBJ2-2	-	TGTGCCACCAGCATTTATGGGAGCACCGGGGAGCTGTTTTTT	CATSIYGSTGELFF
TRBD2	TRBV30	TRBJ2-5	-	TGTGCCTGGAGTGTAACGTCCTGGACTAGCGGGGGCCTGAAAGAGACCCAGTACTTC	CAWSVTSWTSGGLKETQYF
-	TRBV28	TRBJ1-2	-	TGTGCCAGCAATCCCTCAGGAATTAACTATGGCTACACCTTC	CASNPSGINYGYTF
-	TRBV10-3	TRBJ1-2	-	TGTGCCATCAGTGTTTACTCCGAACCCCCGGTGCATGGCTACACCTTC	CAISVYSEPPVHGYTF
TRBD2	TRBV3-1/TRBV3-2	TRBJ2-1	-	TGTGCCAGCAGCCAAGATTCTAGCGGGGGTTACAATGAGCAGTTCTTC	CASSQDSSGGYNEQFF
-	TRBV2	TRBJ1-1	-	TGTGCCAGCAGAGAGGACACTGAAGCTTTCTTT	CASREDTEAFF
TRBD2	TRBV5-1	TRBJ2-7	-	TGCGCCAGCAGCTCCGGACTAGGCGCCTCCTACGAGCAGTACTTC	CASSSGLGASYEQYF
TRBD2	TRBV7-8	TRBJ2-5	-	TGTGCCAGCACCGCGGGGGGGGGTTACCAAGAGACCCAGTACTTC	CASTAGGGYQETQYF
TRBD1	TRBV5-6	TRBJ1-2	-	TGTGCCAGCAGCCCGGACAGGGGCTACTATGGCTACACCTTC	CASSPDRGYYGYTF
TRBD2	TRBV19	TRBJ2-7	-	TGTGCCAGTAGTTTAGCGGGGGGCTCCTACGAGCAGTACTTC	CASSLAGGSYEQYF
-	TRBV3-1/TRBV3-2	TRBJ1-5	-	TGTGCCAGCAGCCAGGTATCGGGCAATCAGCCCCAGCATTTT	CASSQVSGNQPQHF
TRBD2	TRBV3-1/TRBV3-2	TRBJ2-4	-	TGTGCCAGCAGCCAAGATCTAGCGGGGGCCCGGATAGGCAAAAACATTCAGTACTTC	CASSQDLAGARIGKNIQYF
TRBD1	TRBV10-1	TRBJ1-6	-	TGCGCCCGCGGGGGGGGCCGGGACAGGGGGCCCTCGCCCCTCCACTTT	CARGGGRDRGPSPLHF
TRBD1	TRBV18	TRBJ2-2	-	TGTGCCAGCTCACCGGGACAGACCGGGGAGCTGTTTTTT	CASSPGQTGELFF
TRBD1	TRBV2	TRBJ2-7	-	TGTGCCAGCAGCCCCCACAGGGGTTATTACGAGCAGTACTTC	CASSPHRGYYEQYF
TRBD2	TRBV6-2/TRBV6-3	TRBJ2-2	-	TGTGCCAGCAGCAGGACTAGCGGGGGGGAGAACACCGGGGAGCTGTTTTTT	CASSRTSGGENTGELFF
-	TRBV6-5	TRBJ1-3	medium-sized	TGTGCCAGCAGTTACGACAGAAAGATCTCTGGAAACACCATATATTTT	CASSYDRKISGNTIYF
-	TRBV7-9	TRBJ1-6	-	TGTGCCAGCAGCCCCTATACAGGGTTGAATAATTCACCCCTCCACTTT	CASSPYTGLNNSPLHF